This T cell receptor (beta chain) was identified in a study of identical twins. The V end lost 3 bases, the J end lost 6 bases, and 11 bases lay between the germline ends. The CDR3 spans 14 residues. The germline CDR1 and CDR2 sequences are SNHLY and FYNNEI. Using its own MiXCR run on the 5' RACE reads, TCRdb lists one record per CDR3 protein. The data show about 660,000 distinct CDR3 sequences, with 8.5% to 9.5% seen just once and 0.75% to 1% held by the top ten. Another study also made use of these data, one on yellow fever vaccine responses in identical twins.

The sample taken for sequencing was PBMCs. The chain carries TRBV2 and TRBJ1-4; D uncertain. This clonotype was obtained from a woman younger than 30 in good health. The CDR3 DNA sequence: TGTGCCAGCAGTGAGAGGACCAATGATGAAAAACTGTTTTTT. This encodes CASSERTNDEKLFF.